This T cell receptor beta chain was identified during a study of breast tumors, draining lymph nodes, adjacent tissues. Broader study findings: Luminal-like breast cancer showed significantly greater tumor-nontumor repertoire similarity than basal-like breast cancer did.

Notes on this clonotype: Antigen: not known.

CDR1 SGHVS and CDR2 FQNEAQ come from the germline V gene. Unmatched junction bases numbered 5, after V lost 5 bases and J lost 7 bases. CDR3 size: 13 residues. TCRdb recomputed calls from the multiplex PCR reads with MiXCR, one row per CDR3 protein. This sample carries 180,000 or so distinct CDR3 sequences, roughly 35% of them seen once, and the ten largest clones take about 4.1%. Samples came from axillary lymph nodes draining the breast cancer. The specimen sequenced was axillary lymph node tissue. The source of this sequence is a female donor with breast cancer. Some clones in this sample may be carry-over from other donors' samples. V and J are TRBV7-8 and TRBJ2-5; 9 bases match TRBD1. The CDR3: CASSKDRGGTQYF. The CDR3 DNA follows: TGTGCCAGCAGCAAGGACAGGGGAGGGACCCAGTACTTC.